This TCR beta chain comes out of a study of T cells after posttransplantation cyclophosphamide. Study-wide points: After PTCy, TRB diversity resembled that of CNI/methotrexate controls. Donor CD8+ memory clones often dominated recipient blood repertoires at later times. Tissue-infiltrating T cells from skin or gut overlapped little with blood T cells.

This clone was recorded at least ten times. The antigen remains undetermined. Method: immunoSEQ multiplex PCR; TCRdb's copy keeps in-frame clones and lacks some. Altogether 35,000 to 45,000 clones were found in the sample, and no singletons occur. The related graft donor's blood sample was taken on the day of bone marrow donation. V lost 1 base and J lost 5; bases outside the gene matches: 1. The CDR3 is made up of 13 amino acids. Germline-derived CDR1 and CDR2 are SGHDN and FVKESK. This chain connects TRBV14 to TRBJ2-7; 8 bases map to TRBD1. The TCR sequence derives from a man aged 35 to 55 in good health, CMV-negative, and a related stem cell transplant donor. The sample was PBMCs. The CDR3 sequence: CASSQGTGNEQYF. The CDR3 DNA follows: TGTGCCAGCAGCCAAGGGACAGGGAACGAGCAGTACTTC.